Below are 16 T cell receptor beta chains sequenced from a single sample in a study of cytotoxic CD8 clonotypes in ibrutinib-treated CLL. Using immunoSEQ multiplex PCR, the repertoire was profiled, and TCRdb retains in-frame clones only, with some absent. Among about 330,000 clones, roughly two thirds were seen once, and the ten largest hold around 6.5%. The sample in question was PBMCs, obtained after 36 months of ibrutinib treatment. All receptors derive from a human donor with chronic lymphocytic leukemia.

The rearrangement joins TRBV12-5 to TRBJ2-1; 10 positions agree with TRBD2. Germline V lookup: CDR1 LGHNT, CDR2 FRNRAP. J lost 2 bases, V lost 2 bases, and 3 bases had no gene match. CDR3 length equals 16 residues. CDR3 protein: CASGLTLAGAYNEQFF. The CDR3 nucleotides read TGTGCTAGTGGTTTGACTCTAGCGGGGGCCTACAATGAGCAGTTCTTC.

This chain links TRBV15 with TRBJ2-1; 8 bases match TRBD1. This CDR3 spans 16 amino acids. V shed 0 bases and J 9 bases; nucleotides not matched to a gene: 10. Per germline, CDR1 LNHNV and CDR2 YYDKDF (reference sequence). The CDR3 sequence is CATSRDQQGAELEQFF. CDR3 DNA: TGTGCCACCAGCAGAGATCAGCAGGGGGCGGAACTTGAGCAGTTCTTC.

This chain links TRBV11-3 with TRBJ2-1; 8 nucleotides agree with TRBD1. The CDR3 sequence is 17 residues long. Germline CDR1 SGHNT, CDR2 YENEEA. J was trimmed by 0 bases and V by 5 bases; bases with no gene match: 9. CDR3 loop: CASSHHPTGDSYNEQFF. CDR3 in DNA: TGTGCCAGCAGCCACCATCCGACAGGGGACTCCTACAATGAGCAGTTCTTC.

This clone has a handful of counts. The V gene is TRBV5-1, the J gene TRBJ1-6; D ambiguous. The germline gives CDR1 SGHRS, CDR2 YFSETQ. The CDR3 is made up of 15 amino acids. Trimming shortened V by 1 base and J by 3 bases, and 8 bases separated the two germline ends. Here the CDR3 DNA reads TGCGCCAGCAGCTTGAGCAGAGACTATAATTCACCCCTCCACTTT. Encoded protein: CASSLSRDYNSPLHF.

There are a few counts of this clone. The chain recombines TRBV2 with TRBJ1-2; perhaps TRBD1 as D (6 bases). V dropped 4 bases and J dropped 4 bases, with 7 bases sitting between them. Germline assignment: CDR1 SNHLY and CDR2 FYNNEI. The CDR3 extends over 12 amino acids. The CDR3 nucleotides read TGTGCCAGCAGTGCAGGGGCCTATGGCTACACCTTC. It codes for CASSAGAYGYTF.

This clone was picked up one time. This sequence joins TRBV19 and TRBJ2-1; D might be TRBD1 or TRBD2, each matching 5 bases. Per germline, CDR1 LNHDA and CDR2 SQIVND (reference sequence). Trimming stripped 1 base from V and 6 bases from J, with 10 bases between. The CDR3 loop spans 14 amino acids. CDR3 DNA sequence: TGTGCCAGTAGTATAGGAGGGGTGGGCAATGAGCAGTTCTTC. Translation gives CASSIGGVGNEQFF.

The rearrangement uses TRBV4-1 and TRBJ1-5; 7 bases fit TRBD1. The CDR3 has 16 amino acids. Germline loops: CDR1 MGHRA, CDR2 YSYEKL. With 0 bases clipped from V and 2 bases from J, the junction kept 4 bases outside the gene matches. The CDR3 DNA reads TGCGCCAGCAGCCAAGACCGGGACAGTCGCAATCAGCCCCAGCATTTT. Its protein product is CASSQDRDSRNQPQHF.

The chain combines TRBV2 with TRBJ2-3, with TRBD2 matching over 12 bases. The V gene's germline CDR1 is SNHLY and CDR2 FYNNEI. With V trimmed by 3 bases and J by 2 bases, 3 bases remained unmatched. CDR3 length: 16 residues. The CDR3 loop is CASSDGLAGYTDTQYF. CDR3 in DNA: TGTGCCAGCAGTGACGGACTAGCGGGGTACACAGATACGCAGTATTTT. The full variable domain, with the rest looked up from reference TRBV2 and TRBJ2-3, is EPEVTQTPSHQVTQMGQEVILRCVPISNHLYFYWYRQILGQKVEFLVSFYNNEISEKSEIFDDQFSVERPDGSNFTLKIRSTKLEDSAMYFCASSDGLAGYTDTQYFGPGTRLTVL.

The CDR3 sequence: CASSLVLGGTGTQYF. DNA for the CDR3: TGTGCCAGCAGCTTAGTACTAGGGGGCACAGGAACGCAGTATTTT. The chain links TRBV7-8 to TRBJ2-3; TRBD1 matches at 7 bases. Germline V gives CDR1 SGHVS, CDR2 FQNEAQ. With 1 base clipped from V and 9 bases from J, the junction kept 10 bases outside the gene matches. The CDR3 is 15 amino acids.

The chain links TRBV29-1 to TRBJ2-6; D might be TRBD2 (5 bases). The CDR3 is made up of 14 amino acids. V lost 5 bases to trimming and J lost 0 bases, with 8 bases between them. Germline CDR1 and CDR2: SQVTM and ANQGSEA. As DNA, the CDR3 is TGCAGCGTTCTCCGGGGCTCTGGGGCCAACGTCCTGACTTTC. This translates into CSVLRGSGANVLTF.

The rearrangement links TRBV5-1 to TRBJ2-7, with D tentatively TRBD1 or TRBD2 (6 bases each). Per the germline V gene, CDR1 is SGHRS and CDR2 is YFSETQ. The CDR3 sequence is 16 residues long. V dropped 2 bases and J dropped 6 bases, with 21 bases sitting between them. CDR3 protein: CASSFSLWGARAEQYF. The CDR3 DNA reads TGCGCCAGCAGCTTCTCGCTGTGGGGGGCGCGGGCCGAGCAGTACTTC.

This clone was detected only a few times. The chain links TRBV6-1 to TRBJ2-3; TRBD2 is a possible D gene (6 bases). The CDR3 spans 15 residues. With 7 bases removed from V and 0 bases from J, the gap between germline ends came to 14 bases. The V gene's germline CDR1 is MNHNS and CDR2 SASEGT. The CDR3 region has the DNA TGTGCCAGCAAAATGAAGCGGGCGAGCACAGATACGCAGTATTTT. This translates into CASKMKRASTDTQYF.

The CDR3 sequence: CATSPGTEYGYTF. CDR3 nucleotide sequence: TGTGCCACCAGCCCCGGGACAGAATATGGCTACACCTTC. V and J are TRBV15 and TRBJ1-2, with 7 nucleotides matching TRBD1. After removal of 5 bases from V and 5 bases from J, the junction contained 5 bases not matched to a gene. Per the germline V gene, CDR1 is LNHNV and CDR2 is YYDKDF (reference sequence). This CDR3 contains 13 residues.

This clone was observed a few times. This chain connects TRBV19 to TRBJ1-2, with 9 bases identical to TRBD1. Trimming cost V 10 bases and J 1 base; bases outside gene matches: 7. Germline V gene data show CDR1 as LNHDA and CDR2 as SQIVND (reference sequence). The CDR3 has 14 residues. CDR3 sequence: CATYQDRGNYGYTF. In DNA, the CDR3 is TGTGCCACCTATCAGGACAGGGGTAACTATGGCTACACCTTC.

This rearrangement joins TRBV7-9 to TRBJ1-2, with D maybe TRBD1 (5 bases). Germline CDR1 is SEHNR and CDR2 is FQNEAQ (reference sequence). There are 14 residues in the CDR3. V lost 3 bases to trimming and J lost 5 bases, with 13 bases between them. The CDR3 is CASSFNGGEYGYTF. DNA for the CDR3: TGTGCCAGCAGCTTCAACGGAGGGGAGTATGGCTACACCTTC.

The CDR3 sequence: CASSTPQGDTQYF. CDR3 sequence (DNA): TGTGCCAGCAGTACCCCGCAGGGAGATACGCAGTATTTT. The genes are TRBV6-5 and TRBJ2-3; tentatively, D is TRBD1 (5 bases). V was trimmed by 5 bases and J by 5 bases, leaving 11 bases between them. The CDR3 has 13 amino acids. The germline CDR1 and CDR2 sequences are MNHEY and SVGAGI.